This paragraph reports one T cell receptor beta chain. These data originate in a study of shared clonotypes between healthy human individuals. Profiled with immunoSEQ multiplex PCR; TCRdb holds only in-frame clones, not every one. The sample carries about 1.1 million clones, 70% to 80% recorded once. The CDR3 length is 12 residues. V lost 6 bases, J lost 3 bases, and 9 bases lay in between. Looked up from germline, CDR1 is ENHRY and CDR2 is SYGVKD. The sample was memory CD4+ T cells from PBMCs. Subset in this sample: CD45RA-negative fraction. This chain uses TRBV10-3 with TRBJ2-7; D is perhaps TRBD1 (5 bases). The sequence was collected from a man in his late teens or twenties in good health. Some clones in this sample may be carry-over from other donors' samples. The CDR3: CAIRDDSYEQYF. DNA for the CDR3: TGTGCCATCAGGGATGACAGCTACGAGCAGTACTTC.